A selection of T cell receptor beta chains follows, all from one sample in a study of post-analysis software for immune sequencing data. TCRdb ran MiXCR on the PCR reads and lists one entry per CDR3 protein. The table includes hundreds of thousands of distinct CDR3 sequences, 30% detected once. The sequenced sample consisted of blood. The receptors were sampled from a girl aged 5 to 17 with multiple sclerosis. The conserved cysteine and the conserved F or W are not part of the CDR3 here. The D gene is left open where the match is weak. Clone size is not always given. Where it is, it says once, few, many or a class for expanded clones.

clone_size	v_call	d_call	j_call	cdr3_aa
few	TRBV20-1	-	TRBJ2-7	SASSGDHEQY
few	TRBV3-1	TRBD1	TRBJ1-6	ASSQIGQGQRDSPLH
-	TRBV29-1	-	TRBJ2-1	SVVWTNNEQF
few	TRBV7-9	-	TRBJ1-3	ASSPLVGTPKTIY
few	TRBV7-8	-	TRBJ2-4	ASSYGLLGVGVNRAKNIQY
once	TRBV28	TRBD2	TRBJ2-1	ASRRETSGRYNEQF
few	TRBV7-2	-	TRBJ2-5	ASSLWAQETQY
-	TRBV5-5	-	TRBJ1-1	ASSMLFNSDTEAF
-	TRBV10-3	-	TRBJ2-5	AISEMSRGGAAMRQETQY
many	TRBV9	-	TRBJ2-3	ASSVVTDTQY
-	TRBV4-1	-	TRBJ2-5	ASSQEPPGAARETQY
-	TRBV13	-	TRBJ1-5	ASSQPGQPQH
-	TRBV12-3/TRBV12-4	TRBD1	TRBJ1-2	ASSLGPGQVYGYT
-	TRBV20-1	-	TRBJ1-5	SARSMAGNQPQH
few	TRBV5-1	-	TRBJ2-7	ASSTGDGSYEQY
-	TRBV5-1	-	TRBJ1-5	ASSGAPDQPQH
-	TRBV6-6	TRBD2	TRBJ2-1	ASIWRAGVYNEQF
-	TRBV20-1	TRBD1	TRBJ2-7	SARKGGQGGDEQY
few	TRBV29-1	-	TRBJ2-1	SVVSTSGEEF
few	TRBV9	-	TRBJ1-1	ASSPVRGTEAF
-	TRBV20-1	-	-	SARDWVPSSYNEQY
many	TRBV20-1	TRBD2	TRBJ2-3	SAKGLAGVGDTQY
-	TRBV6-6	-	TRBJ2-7	ASNPLGQGLPYEQY
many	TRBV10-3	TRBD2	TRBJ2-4	AISESGASGSGAKNIQY
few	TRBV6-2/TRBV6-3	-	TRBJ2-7	ASSYGGTSYEQY
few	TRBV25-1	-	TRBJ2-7	ASSGFDRSSGEQY
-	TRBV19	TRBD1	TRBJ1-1	ASSMTGALTEAF
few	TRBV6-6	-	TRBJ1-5	ASSYTMRDSNQPQH
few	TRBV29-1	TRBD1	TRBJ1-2	SVADREGGYRGYT
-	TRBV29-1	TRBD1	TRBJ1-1	SVVGTGITEAF
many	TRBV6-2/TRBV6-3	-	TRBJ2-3	ASSYVVGSPPDTQY
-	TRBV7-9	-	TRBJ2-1	ASSLFDRDNEQF
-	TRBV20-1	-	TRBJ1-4	SASDALREKLF
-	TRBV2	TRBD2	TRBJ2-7	TSSEGPGGSYEQY
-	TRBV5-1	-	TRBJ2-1	ASSERDSGDSYNEQF
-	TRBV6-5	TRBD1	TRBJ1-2	ASSRANIQGDGYT
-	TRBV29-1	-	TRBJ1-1	SSLGVEGTEAF
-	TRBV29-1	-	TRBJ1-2	SVEGQDEDGYT